The next 27 T cell receptor beta chains were all read from a single sample in a study of blood T cell repertoires in COVID-19. TCRdb keeps only in-frame clones here, not all; method: immunoSEQ multiplex PCR. The sample yields roughly 70,000 clones, about 90% seen once. Material: peripheral blood. The receptors derive from a man in his fifties with active COVID-19.

The chain is built from TRBV13 and TRBJ1-1, with 7 bases matching TRBD1. Losses at the gene ends were 3 bases for V and 3 bases for J; bases not matched to a gene: 1. The CDR3 is 13 amino acids. Germline-derived CDR1 and CDR2 are PRHDT and FYEKMQ (reference sequence). DNA of the CDR3: TGTGCCAGCAGCTTCGACAGGGACACTGAAGCTTTCTTT. It codes for CASSFDRDTEAFF.

The sample holds one count of this clone. The chain employs TRBV4-2 and TRBJ1-3; D gene ambiguous. V was cut by 6 bases and J by 0 bases, with 9 bases left in between. CDR1 LGHNA and CDR2 YNFKEQ come from the germline V gene. The CDR3 loop spans 14 amino acids. CDR3 coding DNA: TGTGCCAGCAGACCTACTACCTCTGGAAACACCATATATTTT. It encodes CASRPTTSGNTIYF.

V is TRBV2 and J is TRBJ1-1; 9 nucleotides match TRBD1. Germline V lookup: CDR1 SNHLY, CDR2 FYNNEI. CDR3 length equals 15 residues. V trimming: 7 bases; J trimming: 7 bases; junction bases outside the gene matches: 13. The CDR3 DNA sequence: TGTGCCAGCATAAGGGGACAGGGCCCGAACGGTGAAGCTTTCTTT. Protein sequence: CASIRGQGPNGEAFF.

This chain joins TRBV6-5 and TRBJ2-1, with 8 nucleotides matching TRBD1. Trimming cost V 9 bases and J 2 bases; bases outside gene matches: 6. Germline V gives CDR1 MNHEY, CDR2 SVGAGI. CDR3 length: 14 residues. The CDR3 sequence: CASQGASTYNEQFF. The CDR3 coding sequence is TGTGCCAGTCAGGGGGCATCGACCTACAATGAGCAGTTCTTC.

The CDR3: CATAGEGGGNQPQHF. The CDR3 nucleotides are TGTGCCACCGCGGGGGAGGGGGGCGGCAATCAGCCCCAGCATTTT. The rearrangement joins TRBV19 to TRBJ1-5, with D possibly being TRBD1 (6 bases). V lost 10 bases, J lost 2 bases, and 18 bases lay in between. Germline V gene lookup returns CDR1 LNHDA and CDR2 SQIVND (reference sequence). The CDR3 has 15 residues.

This clone was picked up one time. The same CDR3 is also encoded by other DNA sequences in this sample. CDR3 sequence reads: CASSLTSGSSYNEQFF. The CDR3 bases are TGCGCCAGCAGCTTGACTAGCGGCAGCTCCTACAATGAGCAGTTCTTC. The chain uses TRBV5-1 and TRBJ2-1; 8 positions agree with TRBD2. V lost 1 base and J lost 0; bases outside the gene matches: 3. The V gene's germline CDR1 is SGHRS and CDR2 YFSETQ. The CDR3 sequence is 16 residues long.

The V and J genes are TRBV4-2 and TRBJ2-6; unclear D gene. Trimming shortened V by 4 bases and J by 0 bases, and 10 bases separated the two germline ends. This CDR3 is 16 amino acids long. CDR1 is LGHNA, CDR2 YNFKEQ, per germline. CDR3: CASSPTLDSGANVLTF. The CDR3 coding sequence is TGTGCCAGCAGCCCCACTCTAGACTCTGGGGCCAACGTCCTGACTTTC.

This clone has a count of ten or more. The chain employs TRBV5-6 and TRBJ2-2; D is ambiguous. This CDR3 has 15 amino acids. Trimming left V 1 base short and J 1 base short, with 8 bases between. The germline V gene encodes CDR1 SGHDT and CDR2 YYEEEE. The CDR3 here is CASSLPHGNTGELFF. The CDR3 nucleotides read TGTGCCAGCAGCTTGCCCCACGGGAACACCGGGGAGCTGTTTTTT.

The chain couples TRBV6-2 or TRBV6-3 to TRBJ2-1; D remains ambiguous. This CDR3 has 13 residues. V lost 2 bases to trimming and J lost 5 bases, with 7 bases between them. Germline loops: CDR1 MNHEY, CDR2 SVGEGT. The CDR3 is CASSYLSDNEQFF. The CDR3 coding sequence is TGTGCCAGCAGTTACCTGAGCGACAATGAGCAGTTCTTC.

In DNA form, the CDR3 reads TGTGCCAGCAGTGAACACGGGACAGGTGAAAAACTGTTTTTT. Translating gives CASSEHGTGEKLFF. The rearrangement links TRBV6-1 to TRBJ1-4; 8 nucleotides match TRBD1. The J segment lost 7 bases and the V segment lost 2 bases, leaving 3 bases of the junction unmatched. CDR1 is MNHNS and CDR2 is SASEGT in the germline V gene. The CDR3 is made up of 14 amino acids.

V gene TRBV20-1 combines with J gene TRBJ1-2, with D maybe TRBD1 (5 bases). There are 15 residues in the CDR3. V was pared by 3 bases and J by 7 bases, with 21 bases between. The germline gives CDR1 DFQATT, CDR2 SNEGSKA (reference sequence). The CDR3 here is CSASWGEGLLGGYTF. The CDR3 DNA sequence: TGCAGTGCTAGTTGGGGGGAGGGGTTGTTGGGTGGCTACACCTTC.

The rearrangement uses TRBV15 and TRBJ1-2, with 9 bases fitting TRBD1. CDR1 and CDR2 (germline): LNHNV, YYDKDF (reference sequence). V lost 0 bases to trimming and J lost 8 bases; unmatched junction nucleotides: 7. The CDR3 has 15 amino acids. CDR3 sequence reads: CATSRDLVTGGGYTF. CDR3 DNA sequence: TGTGCCACCAGCAGAGATTTGGTAACAGGGGGCGGCTACACCTTC.

The chain's CDR3 is CASSVDGNEKLFF. The CDR3, as DNA: TGTGCCAGCAGCGTAGACGGTAATGAAAAACTGTTTTTT. The rearrangement uses TRBV9 and TRBJ1-4; unclear D gene. The CDR3 totals 13 residues. Trimming cost V 0 bases and J 4 bases, with 4 bases left between them. Germline values: CDR1 SGDLS, CDR2 YYNGEE. The full variable domain, with the rest looked up from reference TRBV9 and TRBJ1-4, is DSGVTQTPKHLITATGQRVTLRCSPRSGDLSVYWYQQSLDQGLQFLIQYYNGEERAKGNILERFSAQQFPDLHSELNLSSLELGDSALYFCASSVDGNEKLFFGSGTQLSVL.

DNA of the CDR3: TGCAGTGCTAGTAGGCGGGAGGGATCCTACGAGCAGTACTTC. It encodes CSASRREGSYEQYF. J is TRBJ2-7 and V is TRBV20-1, with TRBD2 matching over 9 bases. Per germline, CDR1 DFQATT and CDR2 SNEGSKA (reference sequence). CDR3 length: 14 residues. Trimming removed 3 bases from V and 1 base from J; junction bases left unmatched: 4.

The chain couples TRBV24-1 to TRBJ2-1, with TRBD2 identical over 9 bases. Trimming took 3 bases from V and 2 from J; bases not matched to a gene: 7. CDR1 and CDR2 from the germline V gene are KGHDR and SFDVKD. The CDR3 consists of 17 residues. The CDR3 loop reads CATSDRRLADAYNEQFF. Written as DNA, the CDR3 is TGTGCCACCAGTGATCGGCGACTAGCGGATGCCTACAATGAGCAGTTCTTC.

CDR3: CASSEYRPSSGNTIYF. The CDR3 coding sequence is TGTGCCAGCAGTGAGTACAGGCCGAGCTCTGGAAACACCATATATTTT. V usage is TRBV6-1 and J usage is TRBJ1-3; perhaps TRBD1 as D (5 bases). Trimming removed 3 bases from V and 0 bases from J, with 12 bases in between. CDR1 and CDR2 from the germline V gene are MNHNS and SASEGT. CDR3 length equals 16 residues.

The rearrangement links TRBV5-1 to TRBJ2-7; 9 bases line up with TRBD1. The CDR3 runs 15 residues. CDR1 and CDR2 from the germline V gene are SGHRS and YFSETQ. J lost 4 bases, V lost 2 bases, and 7 bases had no gene match. The CDR3: CASSFVGTGPYEQYF. CDR3 nucleotide sequence: TGCGCCAGCAGCTTCGTAGGGACAGGGCCGTACGAGCAGTACTTC.

This clone was found once. V gene TRBV27 combines with J gene TRBJ2-7, with D perhaps TRBD2 (6 bases). The V end was cut by 1 base, the J end by 3 bases, with 13 bases between. The CDR3 has 15 residues. Germline V gene sequence: CDR1 MNHEY, CDR2 SMNVEV (reference sequence). CDR3 region: CASSLLSSANYEQYF. As DNA, the CDR3 is TGTGCCAGCAGTTTATTATCTAGCGCTAACTACGAGCAGTACTTC.

The rearrangement joins TRBV6-5 to TRBJ2-3, with 12 bases identical to TRBD2. Germline loops: CDR1 MNHEY, CDR2 SVGAGI. The CDR3 has 15 amino acids. The J segment lost 2 bases and the V segment lost 5 bases, leaving 2 bases of the junction unmatched. The CDR3 is CASSLAGGYTDTQYF. In DNA, the CDR3 is TGTGCCAGCAGTCTAGCGGGAGGGTACACAGATACGCAGTATTTT.

V usage is TRBV7-8 and J usage is TRBJ2-3; maybe TRBD2 (7 bases). The CDR3 contains 16 residues. CDR1 is SGHVS and CDR2 is FQNEAQ in the germline V gene. V was shortened by 6 bases and J by 4 bases, with 20 bases between the two germline ends. The CDR3 sequence is CASRTGLGGRADTQYF. DNA of the CDR3: TGTGCCAGCAGGACTGGACTAGGGGGGCGCGCAGATACGCAGTATTTT.

The chain recombines TRBV4-1 with TRBJ2-1; D is uncertain. This CDR3 contains 14 residues. Between the trimmed V and J ends, which lost 0 bases and 4 bases, there was a span of 7 bases. In germline, CDR1 is MGHRA, CDR2 YSYEKL. The CDR3: CASSQEELYNEQFF. The CDR3 nucleotides read TGCGCCAGCAGCCAAGAAGAGTTGTACAATGAGCAGTTCTTC.

V is TRBV7-9 and J is TRBJ2-1; no reliable D call. The CDR3 contains 14 residues. The germline V gene has CDR1 SEHNR and CDR2 FQNEAQ (reference sequence). The germline V and J ends were trimmed by 5 bases and 2 bases, with 10 bases remaining between them. The CDR3 here is CASSRGITYNEQFF. CDR3 coding DNA: TGTGCCAGCAGCCGAGGTATCACCTACAATGAGCAGTTCTTC.

This sequence joins TRBV3-1 (or the pseudogene TRBV3-2) and TRBJ2-3; possibly TRBD2 for D (5 bases). Trimming cost V 4 bases and J 7 bases, with 15 bases left between them. The CDR3 runs 14 residues. CDR1 and CDR2 (germline): LGHDT, YNNKEL (reference sequence). CDR3 in amino acids: CASSPRADGNTQYF. The CDR3 DNA reads TGTGCCAGCAGCCCCCGGGCAGACGGGAATACGCAGTATTTT.

The chain couples TRBV29-1 to TRBJ2-3, with 8 bases aligning to TRBD1. The CDR3 loop spans 14 amino acids. V trimming: 7 bases; J trimming: 1 base; junction bases outside the gene matches: 7. Germline V gene sequence: CDR1 SQVTM, CDR2 ANQGSEA. CDR3 DNA: TGCAGCGAAAGCTCAGGGGGCCGCACAGATACGCAGTATTTT. Its translation is CSESSGGRTDTQYF.

The V and J genes are TRBV4-2 and TRBJ1-4; TRBD1 might be the D (5 bases). The germline gives CDR1 LGHNA, CDR2 YNFKEQ. V was trimmed by 1 base and J by 3 bases, leaving 9 bases between them. This CDR3 contains 15 residues. The CDR3 region is CASSQVGGANEKLFF. The CDR3 nucleotides read TGTGCCAGCAGCCAAGTGGGAGGGGCTAATGAAAAACTGTTTTTT.

Here the CDR3 reads CAAGQANTGELFF. The CDR3 DNA reads as TGTGCCGCCGGACAGGCGAACACCGGGGAGCTGTTTTTT. J is TRBJ2-2 and V is TRBV24-1; TRBD1 aligns across 7 bases. Germline CDR1 KGHDR, CDR2 SFDVKD. The CDR3 extends over 13 amino acids. Trimming removed 12 bases from V and 0 bases from J; junction bases left unmatched: 3.

The chain recombines TRBV18 with TRBJ1-5; D is perhaps TRBD1 (5 bases). CDR1 KGHSH and CDR2 LQKENI come from the germline V gene. The CDR3 consists of 16 residues. Trimming shortened V by 2 bases and J by 4 bases, and 15 bases separated the two germline ends. Here the CDR3 DNA reads TGTGCCAGCTCACCAACAGGTTTGGACTATAATCAGCCCCAGCATTTT. Its translation is CASSPTGLDYNQPQHF.